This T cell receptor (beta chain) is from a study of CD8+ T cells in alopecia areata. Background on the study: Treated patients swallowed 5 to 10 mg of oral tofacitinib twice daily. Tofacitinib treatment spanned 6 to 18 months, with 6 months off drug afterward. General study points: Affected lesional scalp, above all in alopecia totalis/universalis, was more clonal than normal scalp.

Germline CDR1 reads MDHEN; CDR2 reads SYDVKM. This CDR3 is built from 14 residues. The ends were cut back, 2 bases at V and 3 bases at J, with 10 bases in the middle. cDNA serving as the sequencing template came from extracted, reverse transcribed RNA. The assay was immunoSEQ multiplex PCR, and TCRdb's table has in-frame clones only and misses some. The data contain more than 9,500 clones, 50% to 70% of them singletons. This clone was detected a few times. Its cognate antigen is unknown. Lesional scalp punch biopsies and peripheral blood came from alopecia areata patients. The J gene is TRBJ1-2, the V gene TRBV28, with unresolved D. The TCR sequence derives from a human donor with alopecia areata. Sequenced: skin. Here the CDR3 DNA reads TGTGCCAGCAGTTTAACGGGCAGGCACTATGGCTACACCTTC. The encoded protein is CASSLTGRHYGYTF.